One sample yielded the 5 T cell receptor beta chains listed below, sequenced in a study of regulatory T cells in long-lasting Graves disease. Documented time point: newly diagnosed GD, antithyroid drugs for less than 3 months. PBMC-extracted RNA yielded the TCR library. Construction of the TCR beta libraries employed iRepertoire HTBI primers in conjunction with Arm-PCR of CDR3 regions. TCRdb recomputed calls from the multiplex PCR reads with MiXCR, one row per CDR3 protein. The sample holds some 450,000 distinct CDR3 sequences, roughly 15% seen once. The same data also went into a second study, on T cells in Graves' hyperthyroidism and ophthalmopathy.

The sample consisted of peripheral blood mononuclear cells (PBMCs), taken at new diagnosis, from a patient treated with antithyroid drugs. These TCRs come from a woman aged 25-40 years with Graves disease.

In this sample, this clonotype turned up many times. CDR3: CASSLGLADVSYNEQFF. The CDR3 DNA is TGCGCCAGCAGCTTGGGACTAGCAGACGTCTCCTACAATGAGCAGTTCTTC. The chain has TRBV5-1 and TRBJ2-1, with 7 bases aligning to TRBD2. J gave up 0 bases and V 0 bases, and 6 bases lay outside the gene matches. CDR1 SGHRS and CDR2 YFSETQ come from the germline V gene. This CDR3 contains 17 residues.

This clonotype was found many times. This chain links TRBV5-4 with TRBJ1-2, with 8 bases matching TRBD1. This CDR3 has 17 residues. Germline V gives CDR1 SGHNT, CDR2 YYREEE (reference sequence). J lost 3 bases, V lost 3 bases, and 13 bases had no gene match. The CDR3 sequence: CASSWTPRQGKDYGYTF. The CDR3 DNA reads TGTGCCAGCAGCTGGACCCCGAGACAGGGGAAGGACTATGGCTACACCTTC.

This clonotype was picked up a small number of times. This chain connects TRBV15 to TRBJ2-7; D perhaps matches TRBD1 (5 bases). The length of the CDR3 is 13 residues. The ends were cut back, 2 bases at V and 3 bases at J, with 8 bases in the middle. CDR1 is LNHNV, CDR2 YYDKDF, per germline (reference sequence). CDR3 coding DNA: TGTGCCACCAGCAGATACGACAGCTACGAGCAGTACTTC. This translates into CATSRYDSYEQYF.

The rearrangement uses TRBV7-2 and TRBJ1-4, with D hard to call. Between the trimmed V and J ends, which lost 1 base and 6 bases, there was a span of 6 bases. CDR3 length: 13 amino acids. From germline, CDR1 is SGHTA and CDR2 FQGNSA. CDR3 nucleotides: TGTGCCAGCAGCTTAGACCGAGATGAAAAACTGTTTTTT. It is translated as CASSLDRDEKLFF.

This clonotype came up once. V usage is TRBV4-1 and J usage is TRBJ2-2; tentatively, D is TRBD1 (6 bases). The CDR3 totals 13 residues. V lost 0 bases and J 15 bases, leaving 14 bases between the germline ends. CDR1 and CDR2 from the germline V gene are MGHRA and YSYEKL. In DNA, the CDR3 is TGCGCCAGCAGCCAAGAGGGGGCTCACTCGATGTTTTTT. Translating it yields CASSQEGAHSMFF.